The present T cell receptor (beta chain) was sequenced within a study of graft-versus-host responses after intestinal transplantation. As for the study in general: Each of the recipients got a multivisceral, liver-intestinal, or isolated intestinal transplant. Each recipient received anti-thymocyte globulin induction, then tacrolimus and steroids for around three years.

The study, taken as a whole, reports: Patients who carried graft-donor T cell macrochimerism also had high graft-versus-host to host-versus-graft clonal ratios in their allografts. GvH clones were identified in recipient marrow, with some first appearing in ileum or blood.

The CDR3 sequence is 13 residues long. The V and J ends lost 4 bases and 5 bases respectively, with 11 bases between them. Germline V gives CDR1 LNHDA, CDR2 SQIVND (reference sequence). For this clone: The antigen is undetermined.

Sequencing used immunoSEQ multiplex PCR; TCRdb keeps in-frame clones, though not all of them. The sample lists almost 70,000 clones, just under 95% occurring once. The sequenced sample was bone marrow, obtained 700 to 850 days after intestinal transplantation. The chain carries TRBV19 and TRBJ1-2, with D perhaps TRBD1 (6 bases). The receptor's source is a human patient who received an intestinal transplant, so some T cells may come from the graft donor. Here the CDR3 DNA reads TGTGCCAGTAGTACAACAGGGCTTTATGGCTACACCTTC. Translated: CASSTTGLYGYTF.